This entry lists 25 T cell receptor beta chains sequenced from one sample in a study of T cell changes during pregnancy in multiple sclerosis. Only in-frame clones appear in the TCRdb table, and some are missing; sequencing was by immunoSEQ multiplex PCR. Seen here are tens of thousands of clones, approximately 92% observed once, and the top ten hold approximately 7%. The sample in question was CD8+ T cells from peripheral blood mononuclear cells, obtained in the third trimester of pregnancy. All receptors come from a female donor with multiple sclerosis, enrolled in a pregnancy study.

V and J are TRBV7-9 and TRBJ1-4; the D gene is possibly TRBD1 (6 bases). In germline, CDR1 is SEHNR, CDR2 FQNEAQ (reference sequence). CDR3 length: 14 amino acids. V was clipped by 1 base and J by 7 bases, with 10 bases between them. CDR3 loop: CASSLEQDSEKLFF. The CDR3 nucleotides are TGTGCCAGCAGCTTAGAGCAGGACAGTGAAAAACTGTTTTTT.

The chain carries TRBV11-2 and TRBJ2-7, with 7 bases lining up with TRBD1. The J segment lost 0 bases and the V segment lost 6 bases, leaving 11 bases of the junction unmatched. This CDR3 contains 16 residues. CDR1 and CDR2 from the germline V gene are SGHAT and FQNNGV. This chain's CDR3 is CASRRGGTDSSYEQYF. The DNA of the CDR3 is TGTGCCAGCAGACGTGGTGGGACAGATTCCTCCTACGAGCAGTACTTC.

The chain is built from TRBV4-3 and TRBJ2-1; 12 bases map to TRBD2. CDR3 length equals 17 residues. J was trimmed by 10 bases and V by 3 bases; bases with no gene match: 13. CDR1 and CDR2 from the germline V gene are LGHNA and YSLEER. Here the CDR3 DNA reads TGCGCCAGCAGCCAGAATCCGGCTAGCGGGGGGGCTGAGGAGCAGTTCTTC. This encodes CASSQNPASGGAEEQFF.

V is TRBV5-1 and J is TRBJ2-5; D perhaps matches TRBD1 (6 bases). The CDR3 runs to 14 residues. Trimming shortened V by 3 bases and J by 1 base, and 10 bases separated the two germline ends. CDR1 SGHRS and CDR2 YFSETQ come from the germline V gene. This CDR3 is CASSSRGGQETQYF. DNA for the CDR3: TGCGCCAGCAGCTCCAGAGGGGGCCAAGAGACCCAGTACTTC.

The rearrangement joins TRBV4-2 to TRBJ1-5; D uncertain. V shed 4 bases and J shed 0 bases, with 16 bases lying between them. CDR1 is LGHNA, CDR2 YNFKEQ, per germline. CDR3 size: 17 residues. CDR3 coding DNA: TGTGCCAGCAGCCCCGCGAGAGGTCTCGATAGCAATCAGCCCCAGCATTTT. Its translation is CASSPARGLDSNQPQHF.

There are a few counts of this clone. This chain uses TRBV2 with TRBJ1-1; D possibly corresponds to TRBD1 (5 bases). Germline V gene data show CDR1 as SNHLY and CDR2 as FYNNEI. Trimming removed 6 bases at V and 1 base at J, with 12 bases between. This CDR3 has 14 residues. CDR3 in DNA: TGTGCCAGCAGAGGCAGGGTGGAGAACACTGAAGCTTTCTTT. Encoded protein: CASRGRVENTEAFF.

This sequence joins TRBV11-2 and TRBJ2-7; a possible D gene is TRBD2 (5 bases). This CDR3 is 18 amino acids long. Germline assignment: CDR1 SGHAT and CDR2 FQNNGV. Trimming removed 0 bases from V and 0 bases from J, with 18 bases in between. The CDR3, as DNA: TGTGCCAGCAGCTTAGAACCCTCCACAAGCGGACTCTCCTACGAGCAGTACTTC. Protein product: CASSLEPSTSGLSYEQYF.

The CDR3 here is CASSQNDRRETQYF. The CDR3 DNA sequence: TGCGCCAGCAGCCAAAACGACAGGAGAGAGACCCAGTACTTC. The J gene is TRBJ2-5, the V gene TRBV4-1; perhaps TRBD1 as D (6 bases). V lost 2 bases to trimming and J lost 4 bases, with 11 bases between them. Germline lookup yields CDR1 MGHRA and CDR2 YSYEKL. This CDR3 region has 14 residues.

The chain recombines TRBV27 with TRBJ2-7; D perhaps matches TRBD1 (5 bases). Germline CDR1 is MNHEY and CDR2 is SMNVEV (reference sequence). Trimming cost V 5 bases and J 0 bases, with 20 bases left between them. This CDR3 is built from 17 residues. This CDR3 is CASSVGYRFDSSYEQYF. The CDR3 bases are TGTGCCAGCAGTGTAGGATACAGGTTCGATAGCTCCTACGAGCAGTACTTC.

This clone was picked up one time. The chain uses TRBV5-4 and TRBJ1-3, with D perhaps TRBD1 (6 bases). CDR3 length equals 16 residues. Per germline, CDR1 SGHNT and CDR2 YYREEE (reference sequence). With 0 bases removed from V and 0 bases from J, the gap between germline ends came to 10 bases. The CDR3 sequence is CASSLDRDFSGNTIYF. The CDR3 DNA reads TGTGCCAGCAGCTTGGACAGGGATTTCTCTGGAAACACCATATATTTT.

V usage is TRBV5-1 and J usage is TRBJ1-1; D call uncertain. Germline assignment: CDR1 SGHRS and CDR2 YFSETQ. The ends were cut back, 2 bases at V and 0 bases at J, with 8 bases in the middle. The CDR3 is 14 residues long. CDR3 region: CASSLSQMNTEAFF. CDR3 in DNA: TGCGCCAGCAGCTTATCACAGATGAACACTGAAGCTTTCTTT.

CDR3 protein: CASSAREETQYF. The CDR3, as DNA: TGTGCCAGCAGCGCGAGGGAAGAGACCCAGTACTTC. J is TRBJ2-5 and V is TRBV9, with a weak D call TRBD2 (5 bases). CDR1 and CDR2 (germline): SGDLS, YYNGEE. The length of the CDR3 is 12 residues. The V end lost 3 bases, the J end lost 3 bases, and 6 bases lay between the germline ends.

The V and J genes are TRBV7-6 and TRBJ2-1, with D perhaps TRBD2 (6 bases). The CDR3 has 12 residues. Trimming left V 6 bases short and J 6 bases short, with 9 bases between. CDR1 is SGHVS and CDR2 is FNYEAQ in the germline V gene. The CDR3 nucleotides read TGTGCCAGCAGGTCCGGGGGCAATGAGCAGTTCTTC. This translates into CASRSGGNEQFF. Full variable domain (remainder filled in from reference TRBV7-6 and TRBJ2-1): GAGVSQSPRYKVTKRGQDVALRCDPISGHVSLYWYRQALGQGPEFLTYFNYEAQQDKSGLPNDRFSAERPEGSISTLTIQRTEQRDSAMYRCASRSGGNEQFFGPGTRLTVL.

The rearrangement uses TRBV14 and TRBJ2-7, with TRBD1 as a possible D gene (5 bases). This CDR3 is built from 15 residues. V lost 0 bases and J lost 0, with 9 bases in between. CDR1 and CDR2 from the germline V gene are SGHDN and FVKESK. The CDR3 DNA follows: TGTGCCAGCAGCCAAGACGGGCAGGGCTCCTACGAGCAGTACTTC. Protein sequence: CASSQDGQGSYEQYF.

This sequence joins TRBV7-9 and TRBJ2-3; the D gene is possibly TRBD1 (6 bases). The CDR3 is made up of 15 amino acids. V lost 5 bases to trimming and J lost 2 bases, with 14 bases between them. Germline assignment: CDR1 SEHNR and CDR2 FQNEAQ (reference sequence). The CDR3 loop reads CASSQQDSPTDTQYF. In nucleotides, the CDR3 is TGTGCCAGCAGCCAACAGGACAGTCCCACAGATACGCAGTATTTT.

The CDR3 region is CASSYRTSGENEQFF. The CDR3 nucleotides are TGTGCCAGCAGCTATAGGACTAGCGGGGAGAATGAGCAGTTCTTC. V gene TRBV28 combines with J gene TRBJ2-1; 12 bases agree with TRBD2. The CDR3 is 15 residues long. Germline V gene data show CDR1 as MDHEN and CDR2 as SYDVKM. V lost 6 bases to trimming and J lost 7 bases; unmatched junction nucleotides: 7.

This chain links TRBV14 with TRBJ1-2; TRBD1 aligns across 7 bases. Germline assignment: CDR1 SGHDN and CDR2 FVKESK. The CDR3 has 13 residues. Trimming took 3 bases from V and 2 from J; bases not matched to a gene: 0. CDR3 nucleotide sequence: TGTGCCAGCAGCCAGACAGGGAACTATGGCTACACCTTC. This codes for CASSQTGNYGYTF.

This chain joins TRBV7-9 and TRBJ2-2, with 7 bases matching TRBD2. After removal of 4 bases from V and 0 bases from J, the junction contained 8 bases not matched to a gene. This CDR3 spans 17 amino acids. In germline, CDR1 is SEHNR, CDR2 FQNEAQ (reference sequence). For the CDR3, the DNA is TGTGCCAGCAGCTCCACGGCCGGACTAGCGAACACCGGGGAGCTGTTTTTT. It translates to CASSSTAGLANTGELFF.

V and J are TRBV7-2 and TRBJ2-7; 11 bases align to TRBD2. Losses at the gene ends were 1 base for V and 4 bases for J; bases not matched to a gene: 6. The length of the CDR3 is 16 residues. CDR1 is SGHTA, CDR2 FQGNSA, per germline. CDR3 sequence (DNA): TGTGCCAGCAGCTTAGGAAGGGGACTAGCGGATTACGAGCAGTACTTC. This translates into CASSLGRGLADYEQYF.

Turning to this clone: Mismatch with germline at one junction end may stem from a read error. This chain's CDR3 is CASSLGGTSGGYTF. In DNA, the CDR3 is TGTGCCAGCAGTTTGGGCGGGACCTCGGGTGGCTACACCTTC. V gene TRBV5-4 combines with J gene TRBJ1-2; D is perhaps TRBD1 (5 bases). This CDR3 has 14 residues. Germline CDR1 is SGHNT and CDR2 is YYREEE (reference sequence).

The rearrangement links TRBV27 to TRBJ2-7, with D perhaps TRBD1 (6 bases). Per the germline V gene, CDR1 is MNHEY and CDR2 is SMNVEV (reference sequence). The V end was cut by 4 bases, the J end by 3 bases, with 16 bases between. CDR3 length: 15 residues. The CDR3 region is CASSSTGFPLYEQYF. CDR3 bases: TGTGCCAGCAGTTCGACAGGATTTCCGCTCTACGAGCAGTACTTC.

J is TRBJ1-5 and V is TRBV2, with 11 bases identical to TRBD1. Trimming removed 7 bases from V and 0 bases from J; junction bases left unmatched: 5. Germline V gene lookup returns CDR1 SNHLY and CDR2 FYNNEI. The CDR3 is 16 residues long. Here the CDR3 reads CASKGQGDVSNQPQHF. The CDR3 nucleotides read TGTGCCAGCAAGGGACAGGGGGACGTTAGCAATCAGCCCCAGCATTTT.

V and J are TRBV4-2 and TRBJ2-7; 9 bases are a match to TRBD1. The CDR3 length is 13 residues. J lost 5 bases, V lost 4 bases, and 3 bases had no gene match. Per the germline V gene, CDR1 is LGHNA and CDR2 is YNFKEQ. CDR3 in amino acids: CASSPGTGNEQYF. The CDR3 nucleotides are TGTGCCAGCAGCCCCGGGACAGGGAACGAGCAGTACTTC.

J is TRBJ1-1 and V is TRBV7-9; 7 nucleotides align to TRBD1. Germline trimming cut 3 bases from V and 4 bases from J; bases unmatched to any gene: 8. Germline V gene data show CDR1 as SEHNR and CDR2 as FQNEAQ (reference sequence). The CDR3 totals 15 residues. Here the CDR3 reads CASSFPRQGITEAFF. The CDR3 nucleotides are TGTGCCAGCAGCTTCCCTAGACAGGGTATCACTGAAGCTTTCTTT.

V and J are TRBV5-4 and TRBJ2-2; D unclear. The CDR3 length is 15 residues. V was trimmed by 4 bases and J by 6 bases, leaving 16 bases between them. The germline V gene has CDR1 SGHNT and CDR2 YYREEE (reference sequence). This CDR3 reads CASSPRERRAGELFF. In DNA form, the CDR3 reads TGTGCCAGCAGCCCCCGCGAGCGCCGCGCCGGGGAGCTGTTTTTT.